This entry is about one T cell receptor beta chain. The record originates from a study of blood T cell repertoires in COVID-19. Study at large: PBMCs, B-cell-depleted T cells, or T cells provided the cDNA or gDNA that made up the material.

The protocol was immunoSEQ multiplex PCR, while the TCRdb copy is restricted to in-frame clones and leaves out a portion. Counted here are roughly 190,000 clones, almost 85% occurring once; the ten biggest clones make up around 5.5%. Trimming removed 0 bases from V and 4 bases from J; junction bases left unmatched: 7. This CDR3 is built from 15 residues. Germline V gene data show CDR1 as SGDLS and CDR2 as YYNGEE. The chain combines TRBV9 with TRBJ2-7; TRBD2 matches 7 bases. The sequence was obtained from a woman between 65 and 79 years old with active or convalescent COVID-19. The sequenced sample was peripheral blood. The CDR3 sequence: CASSVVAGETYEQYF. In nucleotides, the CDR3 is TGTGCCAGCAGCGTAGTAGCGGGCGAGACTTACGAGCAGTACTTC.